The source of this T cell receptor beta chain is a study of T cell changes during pregnancy in multiple sclerosis. Sequenced by immunoSEQ multiplex PCR; TCRdb stores in-frame clones only, minus some. Here the sample spans tens of thousands of clones, roughly 89% being singletons. This receptor was taken from a female donor with multiple sclerosis, enrolled in a pregnancy study. The material sequenced was CD4+ T cells from peripheral blood mononuclear cells, taken in the first trimester of pregnancy.

CDR3 amino acids: CASSLNTGNLNYGYTF. The CDR3 nucleotides read TGTGCCAGCAGCTTAAACACAGGGAATCTCAACTATGGCTACACCTTC. This sequence joins TRBV7-9 and TRBJ1-2; maybe TRBD1 (6 bases). The CDR3 length is 16 residues. Per germline, CDR1 SEHNR and CDR2 FQNEAQ (reference sequence). V was shortened by 2 bases and J by 2 bases, with 15 bases between the two germline ends.